This T cell receptor beta chain is drawn from a study of OX40 agonist ivuxolimab in advanced cancers. Germline V gene sequence: CDR1 MNHEY, CDR2 SVGAGI. The CDR3 totals 13 residues. V shed 2 bases and J shed 8 bases, with 12 bases lying between them. Repertoires were generated with immunoSEQ multiplex PCR, while TCRdb's copy carries only in-frame clones and drops some. The sample includes roughly 75,000 clones, 86% seen only once; the top ten take roughly 6%. The source was CD4+ or CD8+ T cells sorted from blood, collected in a trial of the OX40 agonist ivuxolimab. The TCR comes from an adult with an advanced solid tumor such as melanoma, head and neck, liver or kidney cancer. The V gene is TRBV6-5, the J gene TRBJ1-2; tentative D call: TRBD1 (5 bases). CDR3 sequence (DNA): TGTGCCAGCAGTTACCCCCTGGGGGAGGGCTACACCTTC. Protein product: CASSYPLGEGYTF.